This T cell receptor (beta chain) originates from a study of blood T cell repertoires in COVID-19. Study as a whole: Whether acute or convalescent, the COVID-19 samples came from the United States, Italy and Spain. The analysed material was cDNA or gDNA that came from T cells, B-cell-depleted T cells, or PBMCs.

Original handling: Estimates of nucleated cell counts were drawn from the amplification of reference gene primers. Sequenced by immunoSEQ multiplex PCR; TCRdb stores in-frame clones only, minus some. For V, J and clone size, that table is used; D and trimming come from the DNA. The repertoire includes 41,000 or so clones, 87% of them detected once, and about 4% sits in the top ten. A single count supports this clone. With 2 bases clipped from V and 2 bases from J, the junction kept 7 bases outside the gene matches. The CDR3 extends over 16 amino acids. Germline V gene sequence: CDR1 SGHKS, CDR2 YYEKEE (reference sequence).

The chain employs TRBV5-5 and TRBJ1-2; 9 bases are a match to TRBD1. The source of this sequence is a man in his sixties with acute or convalescent COVID-19. Input material: peripheral blood. In DNA form, the CDR3 reads TGTGCCAGCAGCTTAAGGACAGGGGCCACCAACTATGGCTACACCTTC. Translation gives CASSLRTGATNYGYTF.